A single sample gave rise to the 17 T cell receptor beta chains below, sequenced in a study of CD8+ T cells in alopecia areata. After isolation, RNA underwent reverse transcription to generate cDNA as the sequencing template. Produced via immunoSEQ multiplex PCR; TCRdb's table is partial and in-frame only. The sample records roughly 250,000 clones, approximately 61% being singletons. Sequencing used CD4+ T cells sorted from blood, obtained at week 0. The receptors here all came from a human donor with alopecia areata.

This rearrangement joins TRBV5-4 to TRBJ2-5, with 10 positions matching TRBD1. Trimming took 4 bases from V and 4 from J; bases not matched to a gene: 4. CDR3 length: 14 residues. CDR1 and CDR2 (germline): SGHNT, YYREEE (reference sequence). CDR3 DNA: TGTGCCAGCAGCCCGACAGGGGGCAGAGAGACCCAGTACTTC. Amino acids: CASSPTGGRETQYF.

This clone was observed a single time. The chain links TRBV29-1 to TRBJ1-3, with D possibly being TRBD1 (5 bases). Germline CDR1 and CDR2: SQVTM and ANQGSEA. The V end lost 7 bases, the J end lost 3 bases, and 19 bases lay between the germline ends. This CDR3 spans 15 amino acids. This CDR3 is CSARAHRNIGNTIYF. DNA of the CDR3: TGCAGCGCCAGAGCCCACAGGAACATTGGAAACACCATATATTTT.

In its sample, this clone was seen a few times. The chain is built from TRBV29-1 and TRBJ2-1, with D possibly matching TRBD2 (5 bases). The ends were cut back, 7 bases at V and 9 bases at J, with 22 bases in the middle. The CDR3 length is 14 residues. CDR1 and CDR2 (germline): SQVTM, ANQGSEA. As DNA, the CDR3 is TGCAGCGCACCCACTAGATCCGCCCCTGGTGAGCAGTTCTTC. Translating gives CSAPTRSAPGEQFF.

The V call is TRBV9, the J call TRBJ2-3; no firm D call. V lost 0 bases, J lost 0 bases, and 8 bases lay in between. Germline V gene data show CDR1 as SGDLS and CDR2 as YYNGEE. The CDR3 extends over 15 amino acids. The CDR3 coding sequence is TGTGCCAGCAGCGTAGGCTTTCCTAGCACAGATACGCAGTATTTT. This sequence encodes CASSVGFPSTDTQYF.

This clone showed up just a few times. V usage is TRBV5-1 and J usage is TRBJ2-2; no clear D gene. The CDR3 length is 14 residues. V lost 0 bases to trimming and J lost 1 base, with 4 bases between them. CDR1 and CDR2 (germline): SGHRS, YFSETQ. CDR3 sequence: CASSLAVNTGELFF. Written as DNA, the CDR3 is TGCGCCAGCAGCTTGGCCGTGAACACCGGGGAGCTGTTTTTT. Full variable domain (outside the CDR3, taken from reference TRBV5-1 and TRBJ2-2): KAGVTQTPRYLIKTRGQQVTLSCSPISGHRSVSWYQQTPGQGLQFLFEYFSETQRNKGNFPGRFSGRQFSNSRSEMNVSTLELGDSALYLCASSLAVNTGELFFGEGSRLTVL.

The chain combines TRBV5-1 with TRBJ2-4, with 8 bases lining up with TRBD1. J was trimmed by 2 bases and V by 4 bases; bases with no gene match: 8. The CDR3 length is 16 residues. Per germline, CDR1 SGHRS and CDR2 YFSETQ. The DNA of the CDR3 is TGCGCCAGCAGCCCAACAGGGGGGTCCACCAAAAACATTCAGTACTTC. Encoded protein: CASSPTGGSTKNIQYF. Combining the CDR3 with reference TRBV5-1 and TRBJ2-4 gives the whole variable domain KAGVTQTPRYLIKTRGQQVTLSCSPISGHRSVSWYQQTPGQGLQFLFEYFSETQRNKGNFPGRFSGRQFSNSRSEMNVSTLELGDSALYLCASSPTGGSTKNIQYFGAGTRLSVL.

J is TRBJ2-3 and V is TRBV7-9; 9 bases line up with TRBD2. Germline-derived CDR1 and CDR2 are SEHNR and FQNEAQ (reference sequence). Trimming removed 6 bases from V and 2 bases from J; junction bases left unmatched: 6. This CDR3 is 15 amino acids long. The CDR3 region has the DNA TGTGCCAGCAGTCGACTAGCGGACCTCACAGATACGCAGTATTTT. It codes for CASSRLADLTDTQYF.

This sequence joins TRBV30 and TRBJ1-3; D uncertain. With 0 bases removed from V and 3 bases from J, the gap between germline ends came to 6 bases. This CDR3 is 13 amino acids long. CDR1 is GTSNPN, CDR2 SVGIG, per germline (reference sequence). CDR3 residues: CAWSVLDGNTIYF. The CDR3 DNA sequence: TGTGCCTGGAGTGTACTCGATGGAAACACCATATATTTT.

This clone has only a few counts. V and J are TRBV6-5 and TRBJ1-2, with D perhaps TRBD1 (5 bases). V dropped 6 bases and J dropped 4 bases, with 12 bases sitting between them. Looked up from germline, CDR1 is MNHEY and CDR2 is SVGAGI. The CDR3 is 13 amino acids. CDR3 amino acids: CASSSGLTYGYTF. Written as DNA, the CDR3 is TGTGCCAGCAGCTCAGGGCTTACCTATGGCTACACCTTC.

The chain recombines TRBV11-2 with TRBJ2-7; D remains unclear. CDR3 length: 15 residues. The germline V gene has CDR1 SGHAT and CDR2 FQNNGV. Trimming removed 3 bases from V and 4 bases from J, with 16 bases in between. The CDR3, as DNA: TGTGCCAGCAGCTTGCAGGACCGTTTATTGTACGAGCAGTACTTC. Translated: CASSLQDRLLYEQYF.

This rearrangement joins TRBV18 to TRBJ2-7; weak D call: TRBD2 (5 bases). This CDR3 contains 15 residues. Germline loops: CDR1 KGHSH, CDR2 LQKENI. V shed 3 bases and J shed 6 bases, with 18 bases lying between them. CDR3 in amino acids: CASSPRTSALGEQYF. Here the CDR3 DNA reads TGTGCCAGCTCACCGAGGACTTCCGCTCTGGGCGAGCAGTACTTC.

This clone was recorded a few times. The chain joins TRBV7-9 to TRBJ1-1; D is unclear. V was pared by 3 bases and J by 2 bases, with 7 bases between. CDR1 and CDR2 (germline): SEHNR, FQNEAQ (reference sequence). This CDR3 spans 13 amino acids. DNA of the CDR3: TGTGCCAGCAGCTTCCAGGAAAACACTGAAGCTTTCTTT. Amino acids: CASSFQENTEAFF.

This chain joins TRBV29-1 and TRBJ2-7; D is perhaps TRBD1 or TRBD2 (6 bases each). V was trimmed by 6 bases and J by 4 bases, leaving 22 bases between them. Germline CDR1 is SQVTM and CDR2 is ANQGSEA. CDR3 length: 15 residues. CDR3 coding DNA: TGCAGCGTACTTCAAAGGACGGGGGCTACTTACGAGCAGTACTTC. It is translated as CSVLQRTGATYEQYF.

This clone was counted a single time. This chain joins TRBV27 and TRBJ1-2; D not certain. The V end lost 5 bases, the J end lost 8 bases, and 15 bases lay between the germline ends. Germline assignment: CDR1 MNHEY and CDR2 SMNVEV (reference sequence). This CDR3 contains 13 residues. CDR3 sequence reads: CASSPAFVGGYTF. CDR3 DNA sequence: TGTGCCAGCAGTCCCGCCTTTGTCGGGGGCTACACCTTC.

V is TRBV5-4 and J is TRBJ1-2; D perhaps matches TRBD1 (5 bases). Deletions cut 3 bases from V and 4 bases from J, with 13 bases between. Looked up from germline, CDR1 is SGHNT and CDR2 is YYREEE (reference sequence). CDR3 length: 14 residues. CDR3 bases: TGTGCCAGCAGCTGGGCAGGGAACGTCTATGGCTACACCTTC. Translation: CASSWAGNVYGYTF.

The V call is TRBV18, the J call TRBJ2-5, with a tentative D call TRBD2 (6 bases). The V end was cut by 2 bases, the J end by 5 bases, with 12 bases between. This CDR3 contains 14 residues. Germline V CDR1 and CDR2: KGHSH, LQKENI. The CDR3 region has the DNA TGTGCCAGCTCACCATCGCGGGGCGTTGAGACCCAGTACTTC. As protein: CASSPSRGVETQYF.

The rearrangement joins TRBV2 to TRBJ2-5; D is perhaps TRBD2 (7 bases). The CDR3 totals 19 residues. Trimming left V 0 bases short and J 3 bases short, with 23 bases between. The germline V gene has CDR1 SNHLY and CDR2 FYNNEI. The CDR3: CASSEAPRGGASPEETQYF. The CDR3 nucleotides are TGTGCCAGCAGTGAAGCTCCCCGAGGGGGGGCGTCCCCAGAAGAGACCCAGTACTTC.